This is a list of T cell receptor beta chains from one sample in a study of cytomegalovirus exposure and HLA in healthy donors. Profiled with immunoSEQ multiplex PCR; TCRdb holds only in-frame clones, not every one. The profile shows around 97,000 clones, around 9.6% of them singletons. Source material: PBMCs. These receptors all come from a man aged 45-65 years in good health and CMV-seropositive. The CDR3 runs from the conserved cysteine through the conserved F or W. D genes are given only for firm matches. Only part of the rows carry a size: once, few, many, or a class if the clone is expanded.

CASSQLGNSAHEQYF,TGCGCCAGCAGCCAACTCGGGAATAGCGCCCACGAGCAGTACTTC,few,TRBV5-1,NA,TRBJ2-7
CASSPLTTSYEQYF,TGTGCCAGCAGCCCTCTGACTACCTCCTACGAGCAGTACTTC,few,TRBV4-2,NA,TRBJ2-7
CASNKRGGAATGELFF,TGTGCCAGCAATAAAAGAGGGGGCGCAGCCACCGGGGAGCTGTTTTTT,few,TRBV6-6,TRBD1,TRBJ2-2
CASSLTSVYEQYF,TGTGCCAGCAGCTTAACTAGCGTGTACGAGCAGTACTTC,NA,TRBV5-6,TRBD2,TRBJ2-7
CASSQVKGIKGHSNQPQHF,TGCGCCAGCAGCCAAGTAAAGGGGATTAAGGGACATAGCAATCAGCCCCAGCATTTT,few,TRBV4-3,NA,TRBJ1-5
CASSQDPQTIINEQYF,TGCGCCAGCAGCCAAGATCCACAAACGATCATCAACGAGCAGTACTTC,NA,TRBV4-3,NA,TRBJ2-7
CASTRSRGNTEAFF,TGTGCCAGCACCCGAAGTCGGGGGAATACTGAAGCTTTCTTT,NA,TRBV6-1,NA,TRBJ1-1
CASSSGQGFNKKLFF,TGTGCCAGCAGCTCGGGGCAGGGGTTTAACAAAAAACTGTTTTTT,few,TRBV6-5,NA,TRBJ1-4
CASSPTSGSGKTQYF,TGTGCCAGCAGTCCAACTAGCGGGAGCGGAAAGACCCAGTACTTC,NA,TRBV5-6,TRBD2,TRBJ2-5
CASSWDRDRSYGYTF,TGTGCCAGCAGCTGGGACAGGGATCGGTCCTATGGCTACACCTTC,few,TRBV7-2,TRBD1,TRBJ1-2
CASSPGPGVFTDTQYF,TGCGCCAGCAGTCCTGGGCCCGGGGTTTTTACAGATACGCAGTATTTT,NA,TRBV5-1,NA,TRBJ2-3
CASSQRGRATQYF,TGTGCCAGCAGCCAACGCGGGAGGGCCACGCAGTATTTT,few,TRBV14,TRBD2,TRBJ2-3
CASSPQGGWSSGANVLTF,TGTGCCAGTAGCCCTCAGGGGGGTTGGAGCTCTGGGGCCAACGTCCTGACTTTC,few,TRBV19,NA,TRBJ2-6
CASSVIMTGELFF,TGTGCCAGCAGCGTAATTATGACCGGGGAGCTGTTTTTT,few,TRBV9,NA,TRBJ2-2
CASSLMLAGVETQYF,TGCGCCAGCAGCTTGATGTTAGCGGGAGTGGAGACCCAGTACTTC,few,TRBV5-1,TRBD2,TRBJ2-5
CASSLEPGYGYTF,TGTGCCAGCAGCTTAGAACCGGGTTATGGCTACACCTTC,NA,TRBV7-9,NA,TRBJ1-2
CASSHLKGGKVTQYF,TGCGCCAGCAGCCACCTGAAAGGGGGCAAGGTTACGCAGTATTTT,few,TRBV4-3,TRBD1,TRBJ2-3
CASSQGTGRRYEQYF,TGTGCCAGCAGCCAAGGGACAGGGCGTAGATACGAGCAGTACTTC,NA,TRBV7-8,TRBD1,TRBJ2-7
CASKTDPRTEAFF,TGTGCCAGTAAAACCGATCCGAGAACTGAAGCTTTCTTT,NA,TRBV19,NA,TRBJ1-1
CASSLFGSGETQYF,TGTGCCAGCAGCTTATTCGGTTCCGGGGAGACCCAGTACTTC,few,TRBV7-2,NA,TRBJ2-5
CAWAISPGQGYEQYF,TGTGCCTGGGCGATCTCTCCGGGACAGGGCTACGAGCAGTACTTC,NA,TRBV30,TRBD1,TRBJ2-7
CASSDLQGVYEQYF,TGTGCCAGCAGTGACCTTCAGGGGGTCTACGAGCAGTACTTC,NA,TRBV2,TRBD1,TRBJ2-7
CASGRAGLQETQYF,TGTGCCAGCGGGAGGGCGGGACTCCAAGAGACCCAGTACTTC,NA,TRBV27,TRBD2,TRBJ2-5
CATRPGIDTDTQYF,TGTGCCACCAGACCCGGGATTGACACAGATACGCAGTATTTT,few,TRBV15,NA,TRBJ2-3
CATSLQRHSGANVLTF,TGTGCCACCAGCCTCCAGAGGCACTCTGGGGCCAACGTCCTGACTTTC,NA,TRBV15,NA,TRBJ2-6
CASNTGGKANEKLFF,TGTGCCAGCAACACCGGGGGGAAGGCTAATGAAAAACTGTTTTTT,few,TRBV2,NA,TRBJ1-4
CASSQHRLITGGWTSGNSSYEQYF,TGCGCCAGCAGTCAACACCGCTTGATCACCGGTGGTTGGACTAGCGGAAATTCCTCCTACGAGCAGTACTTC,few,TRBV23-1,TRBD2,TRBJ2-7
CASSPRDRQFF,TGTGCCAGCAGTCCTCGGGACAGGCAGTTCTTC,few,TRBV28,TRBD1,TRBJ2-1
CASSIRGDTEAFF,TGTGCCAGTAGTATCAGGGGAGACACTGAAGCTTTCTTT,few,TRBV19,NA,TRBJ1-1
CASSLGAGGTDTQYF,TGTGCCAGCAGCTTAGGGGCAGGGGGCACAGATACGCAGTATTTT,few,TRBV7-2,NA,TRBJ2-3
CASSPGLAHYEQYF,TGTGCCAGCAGCCCGGGACTTGCTCACTACGAGCAGTACTTC,few,TRBV6-1,NA,TRBJ2-7
CASSLDGINSPLHF,TGTGCCAGCAGCCTCGACGGGATTAATTCACCCCTCCACTTT,NA,TRBV7-3,NA,TRBJ1-6